This T cell receptor (beta chain) appears in the sequencing data of a study of patients and donors after allogeneic stem cell transplantation. TCRdb re-called the RT-PCR reads with MiXCR, one entry per CDR3 protein. This table has 15,000 to 20,000 distinct CDR3 sequences, approximately 5% appearing once. Germline V gene sequence: CDR1 SEHNR, CDR2 FQNEAQ (reference sequence). This CDR3 has 14 amino acids. Trimming pared 5 bases from V and 0 bases from J, leaving 10 bases between. The sample holds many counts of this clonotype. The chain uses TRBV7-9 and TRBJ1-1; possible D gene TRBD1, 5 bases. The TCR sequence derives from a human donor who was either an allogeneic HSCT recipient or a stem cell or donor lymphocyte infusion donor (not recorded which). It is not recorded whose cells these are; they may come from a transplant donor. The sequencing sample was made of blood, either unsorted or a sorted T cell fraction (not recorded which). The CDR3, as DNA: TGTGCCAGCAGCCCGGGACGGGTGAACACTGAAGCTTTCTTT. Translated: CASSPGRVNTEAFF.